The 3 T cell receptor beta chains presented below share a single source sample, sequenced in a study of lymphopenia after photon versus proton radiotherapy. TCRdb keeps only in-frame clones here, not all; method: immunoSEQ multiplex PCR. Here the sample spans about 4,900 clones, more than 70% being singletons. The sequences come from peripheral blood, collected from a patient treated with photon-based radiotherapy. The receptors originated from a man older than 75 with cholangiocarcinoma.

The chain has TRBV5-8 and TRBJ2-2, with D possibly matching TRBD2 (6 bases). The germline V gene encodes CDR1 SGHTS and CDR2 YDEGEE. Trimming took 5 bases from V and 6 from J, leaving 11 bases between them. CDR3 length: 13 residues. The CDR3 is CASSLRGSGELFF. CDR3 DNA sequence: TGTGCCAGCAGTTTACGGGGGTCCGGGGAGCTGTTTTTT.

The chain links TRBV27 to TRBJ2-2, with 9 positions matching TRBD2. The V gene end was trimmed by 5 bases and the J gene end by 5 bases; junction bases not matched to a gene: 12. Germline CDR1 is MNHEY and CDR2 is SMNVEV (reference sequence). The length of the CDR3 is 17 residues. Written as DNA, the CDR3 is TGTGCCAGCAGTCCGCGGGAGGGGACAGCCCGAACCGGGGAGCTGTTTTTT. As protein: CASSPREGTARTGELFF.

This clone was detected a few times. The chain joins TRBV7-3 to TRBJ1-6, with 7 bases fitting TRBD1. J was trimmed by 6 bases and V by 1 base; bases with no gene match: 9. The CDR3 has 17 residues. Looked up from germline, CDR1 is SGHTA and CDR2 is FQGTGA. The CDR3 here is CASSLRGGPGSNSPLHF. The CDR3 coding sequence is TGTGCCAGCAGCTTAAGAGGGGGCCCGGGAAGTAATTCACCCCTCCACTTT.